This TCR beta chain comes out of a study of cytomegalovirus exposure and HLA in healthy donors. The study's findings and limits: There were reportedly fewer N-insertions in an Asian-associated ancestry cluster than the roughly 700-donor mean, in a later analysis. The authors considered a cluster of highly shared sequence variants likely to be a sequencing artifact. The study had only CMV serostatus as immune exposure information.

The germline V gene has CDR1 LNHDA and CDR2 SQIVND (reference sequence). CDR3 length equals 16 residues. Between the trimmed V and J ends, which lost 7 bases and 3 bases, there was a span of 19 bases. While unrecorded immune exposures were likely, the donors were nominally healthy when sampled. 60 Vbeta and 13 Jbeta primers were used in PCR. TCRdb's copy holds only in-frame clones and misses some; the assay was immunoSEQ multiplex PCR. The profile shows 120,000 to 150,000 clones, around 86% of them singletons. Details on this clone: Its target is not known.

The specimen sequenced was PBMCs. This TCR came from a woman in her 30s in good health and CMV-seronegative. The chain carries TRBV19 and TRBJ1-3, with D possibly matching TRBD1 (6 bases). The CDR3 DNA is TGTGCCAGTACTCTGTTTGGGGACAATGATGGAAACACCATATATTTT. Translated, it gives CASTLFGDNDGNTIYF.